Listed here are 7 T cell receptor beta chains from one sample, sequenced in a study of blood T cell repertoires in COVID-19. The repertoire was sequenced with immunoSEQ multiplex PCR; TCRdb's copy has only in-frame clones and lacks some. The profile shows under 200,000 clones, roughly 80% of them singletons. Sequenced input: peripheral blood. These receptors were taken from a woman between 35 and 50 years old with acute or convalescent COVID-19.

The rearrangement uses TRBV24-1 and TRBJ1-2; possibly TRBD1 for D (6 bases). Germline V gene data show CDR1 as KGHDR and CDR2 as SFDVKD. The ends were cut back, 7 bases at V and 2 bases at J, with 19 bases in the middle. The CDR3 is 16 residues long. CDR3 amino acids: CATSGAQGGGNYGYTF. The CDR3 DNA reads TGTGCCACCAGCGGAGCCCAAGGGGGGGGAAACTATGGCTACACCTTC.

The chain joins TRBV11-2 to TRBJ1-2; no definite D call. Trimming took 0 bases from V and 5 from J, leaving 4 bases between them. This CDR3 spans 12 amino acids. Germline V gene sequence: CDR1 SGHAT, CDR2 FQNNGV. The CDR3 DNA is TGTGCCAGCAGCTTAGAGGCTTATGGCTACACCTTC. Protein sequence: CASSLEAYGYTF.

J is TRBJ1-5 and V is TRBV7-6; no reliable D call. Trimming cost V 3 bases and J 3 bases, with 6 bases left between them. Per the germline V gene, CDR1 is SGHVS and CDR2 is FNYEAQ. This CDR3 has 13 amino acids. Written as DNA, the CDR3 is TGTGCCAGCAGCTTGGGAGTCAATCAGCCCCAGCATTTT. This gives the protein CASSLGVNQPQHF.

The gene calls are TRBV28 and TRBJ1-1, with TRBD1 matching over 7 bases. CDR3 size: 16 residues. V shed 2 bases and J 4 bases; nucleotides not matched to a gene: 10. Germline-derived CDR1 and CDR2 are MDHEN and SYDVKM. The CDR3 bases are TGTGCCAGCAGTTTAGCATCACAGGGGTTGGGCACTGAAGCTTTCTTT. As protein: CASSLASQGLGTEAFF.

The chain carries TRBV9 and TRBJ1-3; 7 bases are a match to TRBD1. V trimming: 3 bases; J trimming: 1 base; junction bases outside the gene matches: 4. In germline, CDR1 is SGDLS, CDR2 YYNGEE. CDR3 length equals 15 residues. CDR3 residues: CASSAMTGSGNTIYF. As DNA, the CDR3 is TGTGCCAGCAGCGCGATGACAGGGTCTGGAAACACCATATATTTT.

This chain links TRBV7-2 with TRBJ2-7; 12 bases fit TRBD2. This CDR3 region has 17 residues. Germline V gives CDR1 SGHTA, CDR2 FQGNSA. The V gene end was trimmed by 0 bases and the J gene end by 3 bases; junction bases not matched to a gene: 6. CDR3 protein: CASSLAWTSGTFYEQYF. The CDR3 region has the DNA TGTGCCAGCAGCTTAGCGTGGACTAGCGGGACATTCTACGAGCAGTACTTC.

The V gene is TRBV24-1, the J gene TRBJ2-1; TRBD2 agrees at 9 bases. Germline CDR1 and CDR2: KGHDR and SFDVKD. V dropped 3 bases and J dropped 5; count of bases not matched to a gene: 10. This CDR3 has 17 residues. Written as DNA, the CDR3 is TGTGCCACCAGTGATCGTCTAGTAGCGGGAGTTAACAATGAGCAGTTCTTC. Translating gives CATSDRLVAGVNNEQFF.